These 6 T cell receptor beta chains originate from one sample sequenced in a study of cytomegalovirus exposure and HLA in healthy donors. Method: immunoSEQ multiplex PCR; TCRdb's copy keeps in-frame clones and lacks some. Here the sample spans about 95,000 clones, approximately 81% being singletons. Material: PBMCs. All receptors derive from a man in his late teens or twenties in good health and CMV-seropositive.

The chain is built from TRBV18 and TRBJ2-1, with 8 bases that match TRBD1. V trimming: 6 bases; J trimming: 10 bases; junction bases outside the gene matches: 14. The CDR3 runs to 15 residues. CDR1 and CDR2 (germline): KGHSH, LQKENI. CDR3 nucleotide sequence: TGTGCCAGCTCCGACGGCACCGGACAGGGCCGGGAGCAGTTCTTC. This gives the protein CASSDGTGQGREQFF.

V gene TRBV6-6 combines with J gene TRBJ1-2; TRBD1 matches at 10 bases. The CDR3 loop spans 16 amino acids. V gave up 10 bases and J gave up 4 bases; unmatched junction bases: 15. Germline CDR1 reads MNHNY; CDR2 reads SVGAGI (reference sequence). The CDR3, as DNA: TGTGCCACAACGCCGGGATCCGGGACAGGGGTCTATGGCTACACCTTC. It encodes CATTPGSGTGVYGYTF.

The chain links TRBV6-5 to TRBJ2-3; 8 bases map to TRBD1. Germline-derived CDR1 and CDR2 are MNHEY and SVGAGI. The CDR3 is 14 residues long. Trimming at V came to 5 bases and at J to 5 bases, leaving 6 bases not matched to a gene. The CDR3 sequence: CASSPTGAGDTQYF. CDR3 coding DNA: TGTGCCAGCAGTCCGACAGGGGCGGGAGATACGCAGTATTTT.

V and J are TRBV7-8 and TRBJ2-7; 10 bases match TRBD2. Germline CDR1 SGHVS, CDR2 FQNEAQ. The CDR3 is 14 amino acids. The V and J ends lost 6 bases and 0 bases, in that order; junction bases with no gene match: 2. CDR3 coding DNA: TGTGCCAGCAGTGGACTAGCGGACTCCTACGAGCAGTACGTC. Translation: CASSGLADSYEQYV.

V usage is TRBV5-1 and J usage is TRBJ1-3; the D gene is possibly TRBD1 (6 bases). The ends were cut back, 4 bases at V and 0 bases at J, with 8 bases in the middle. The CDR3 runs 14 residues. Germline V CDR1 and CDR2: SGHRS, YFSETQ. The CDR3 region is CASSGGISGNTIYF. CDR3 DNA sequence: TGCGCCAGCAGCGGGGGCATCTCTGGAAACACCATATATTTT.

The chain links TRBV19 to TRBJ2-1; D uncertain. Germline V gene data show CDR1 as LNHDA and CDR2 as SQIVND (reference sequence). The CDR3 is 15 residues long. Between the trimmed V and J ends, which lost 5 bases and 6 bases, there was a span of 17 bases. DNA of the CDR3: TGTGCCAGTAGTGTCCCCCGGTCCTACGGCAATGAGCAGTTCTTC. Protein product: CASSVPRSYGNEQFF.